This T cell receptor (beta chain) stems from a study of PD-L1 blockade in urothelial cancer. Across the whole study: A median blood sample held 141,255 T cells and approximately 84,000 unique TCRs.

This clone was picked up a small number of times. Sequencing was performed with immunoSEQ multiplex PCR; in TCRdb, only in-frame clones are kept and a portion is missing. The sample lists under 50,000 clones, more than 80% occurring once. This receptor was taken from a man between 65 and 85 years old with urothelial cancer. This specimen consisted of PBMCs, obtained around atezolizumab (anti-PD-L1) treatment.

CDR3 sequence reads: CASSESLGLVGEQFF. CDR3 in DNA: TGCGCCAGCAGTGAGTCCCTCGGACTAGTCGGGGAGCAGTTCTTC. J is TRBJ2-1 and V is TRBV10-1; 7 nucleotides line up with TRBD2. Per the germline V gene, CDR1 is WNHNN and CDR2 is SYGVQD (reference sequence). With V trimmed by 0 bases and J by 10 bases, 9 bases remained unmatched. The length of the CDR3 is 15 residues.